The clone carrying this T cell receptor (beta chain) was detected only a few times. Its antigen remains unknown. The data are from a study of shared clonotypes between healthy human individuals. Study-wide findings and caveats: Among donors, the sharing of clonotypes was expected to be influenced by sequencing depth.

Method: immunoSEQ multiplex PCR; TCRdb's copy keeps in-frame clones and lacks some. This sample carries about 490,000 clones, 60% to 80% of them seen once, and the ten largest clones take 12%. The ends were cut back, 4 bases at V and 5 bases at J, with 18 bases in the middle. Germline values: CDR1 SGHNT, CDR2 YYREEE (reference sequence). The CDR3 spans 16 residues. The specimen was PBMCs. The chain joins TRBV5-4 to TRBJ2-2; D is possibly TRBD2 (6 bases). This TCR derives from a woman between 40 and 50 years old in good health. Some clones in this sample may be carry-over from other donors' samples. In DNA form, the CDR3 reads TGTGCCAGCAGCCCCAAAGTGGTAGCGGTTACCGGGGAGCTGTTTTTT. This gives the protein CASSPKVVAVTGELFF.